The 2 T cell receptor beta chains given below trace back to one sample, sequenced in a study of CD8 T cells in ankylosing spondylitis. TCRdb fed the 5' RACE reads into MiXCR, producing one record per CDR3 protein. The sample yields tens of thousands of distinct CDR3 sequences, about 17% seen once. Sequencing was done on a sample of blood. Receptors originate from a male donor with ankylosing spondylitis or in good health (not recorded which).

This clonotype was counted between two and nine times. This chain joins TRBV29-1 and TRBJ2-3; D might be TRBD2 (5 bases). The CDR3 sequence is 12 residues long. V was shortened by 4 bases and J by 2 bases, with 7 bases between the two germline ends. Germline loops: CDR1 SQVTM, CDR2 ANQGSEA. CDR3 region: CSVGGVTDTQYF. The CDR3 DNA sequence: TGCAGCGTTGGGGGAGTCACAGATACGCAGTATTTT.

The sample holds a few counts of this clonotype. The chain links TRBV21-1 to TRBJ2-5; TRBD1, the table's D call, was not compared with the DNA. TRBV21-1 is assigned pseudogene status. The CDR3 spans 17 residues. In DNA, the CDR3 is TGTGCCAGCACCGGGCTCCGGGCAGGAATGTACCAAGAGACCCAGTACTTC. Its translation is CASTGLRAGMYQETQYF.